These 6 T cell receptor beta chains were sequenced from one sample in a study of OX40 agonist ivuxolimab in advanced cancers. The method was immunoSEQ multiplex PCR; TCRdb's version includes in-frame clones alone and lacks a portion of them. The sample lists roughly 35,000 clones, roughly nine tenths occurring once. The sample consisted of CD4+ or CD8+ T cells sorted from blood, taken in a trial of the OX40 agonist ivuxolimab. These receptors were obtained from an adult with an advanced solid tumor such as melanoma, head and neck, liver or kidney cancer.

The chain has TRBV4-1 and TRBJ2-3; 7 positions agree with TRBD2. Losses at the gene ends were 4 bases for V and 3 bases for J; bases not matched to a gene: 16. Germline CDR1 MGHRA, CDR2 YSYEKL. The CDR3 spans 18 residues. CDR3 loop: CASSRLRGTLDGTDTQYF. The CDR3 coding sequence is TGCGCCAGCAGCCGCCTGCGGGGGACCCTCGATGGGACAGATACGCAGTATTTT.

The rearrangement joins TRBV4-1 to TRBJ2-5; 14 positions agree with TRBD2. With 1 base clipped from V and 6 bases from J, the junction kept 7 bases outside the gene matches. In germline, CDR1 is MGHRA, CDR2 YSYEKL. The CDR3 is 17 residues long. The CDR3 spells CASSQATSGGARKTQYF. CDR3 bases: TGCGCCAGCAGCCAAGCGACTAGCGGGGGGGCCAGGAAGACCCAGTACTTC.

The chain joins TRBV5-4 to TRBJ2-7, with D uncertain. V was trimmed by 0 bases and J by 2 bases, leaving 9 bases between them. The CDR3 extends over 14 amino acids. The germline V gene encodes CDR1 SGHNT and CDR2 YYREEE (reference sequence). In nucleotides, the CDR3 is TGTGCCAGCAGCTTGGTGCCGGGCCCCTACGAGCAGTACTTC. Translating it yields CASSLVPGPYEQYF.

The DNA of the CDR3 is TGTGCCAGCAGCAAGGACAGGGGGCAGCCCCAGCATTTT. Its translation: CASSKDRGQPQHF. The V call is TRBV5-4, the J call TRBJ1-5; TRBD1 agrees at 10 bases. Germline loops: CDR1 SGHNT, CDR2 YYREEE (reference sequence). V lost 4 bases and J lost 7; bases outside the gene matches: 2. There are 13 residues in the CDR3.

J is TRBJ2-1 and V is TRBV29-1; no reliable D call. The germline V gene encodes CDR1 SQVTM and CDR2 ANQGSEA. The germline V and J ends were trimmed by 2 bases and 9 bases, with 5 bases remaining between them. The CDR3 has 10 amino acids. CDR3 loop: CSVEWGEQFF. The CDR3 nucleotides read TGCAGCGTTGAATGGGGTGAGCAGTTCTTC.

The V gene is TRBV14, the J gene TRBJ2-1; maybe TRBD2 (5 bases). CDR3 length: 18 amino acids. CDR1 is SGHDN, CDR2 FVKESK, per germline. With 0 bases removed from V and 4 bases from J, the gap between germline ends came to 19 bases. The CDR3 protein is CASSQDFREGPLYNEQFF. For the CDR3, the DNA is TGTGCCAGCAGCCAAGATTTCAGAGAGGGCCCTTTATACAATGAGCAGTTCTTC.